This T cell receptor beta chain is drawn from a study of T cell responses to AZD1222 COVID-19 vaccine. Study details: Analysis merged second doses at about 4 or about 12 weeks. Overall study findings and caveats: Reports say nearly half of spike-specific TCRs go after unmutated variant regions.

V was cut by 0 bases and J by 7 bases, with 7 bases left in between. CDR1 is LGHNA and CDR2 is YSLEER in the germline V gene. The CDR3 is 14 residues long. Note on this clone: Its antigen is as yet unknown.

Sequencing used immunoSEQ multiplex PCR; TCRdb keeps in-frame clones, though not all of them. Among 65,000 to 85,000 clones listed, more than 90% were seen once. The sample in question was peripheral blood, obtained on day 0 of AZD1222 vaccination. The receptor comes from an adult in good health. The chain is built from TRBV4-3 and TRBJ1-6; no reliable D call. The CDR3 DNA follows: TGCGCCAGCAGCCAAGAATGGAACAATTCACCCCTCCACTTT. It yields the protein CASSQEWNNSPLHF.